The entry that follows covers one T cell receptor (beta chain) sequence. The antigen is not known. V lost 6 bases, J lost 4 bases, and 8 bases stayed unmatched. The CDR3 spans 14 residues. The germline V gene encodes CDR1 MDHEN and CDR2 SYDVKM. The data derive from a study of beta chain features in type 1 diabetes. Study-wide results and limits: Shorter templates might be favored by PCR, and equally so in patients and in controls. Highly expressing activated T cells could be over-counted with a cDNA template. Insertions were fewer and deletions more numerous at VDJ junctions in type 1 diabetes patients.

cDNA synthesis used the whole RNA isolate, giving expressed TCRB sequences. Average reads for naive, central memory and regulatory T cell samples were about 3.57 million. Measured with immunoSEQ multiplex PCR; TCRdb has only the in-frame clones, and not every one. This sample has around 200,000 clones, with around an eighth found just once. This TCR derives from a woman under 30 in good health. The chain employs TRBV28 and TRBJ2-7, with TRBD1 matching over 8 bases. The sample comprised central memory CD4+ T cells from blood. CDR3 residues: CASRYTGGRYEQYF. CDR3 DNA sequence: TGTGCCAGCAGGTACACAGGGGGACGTTACGAGCAGTACTTC.